The text below deals with one T cell receptor beta chain. Its antigen is not known. These data come from a study of CD8+ T cells in alopecia areata. Study results and caveats: Lesional scalp displayed greater clonality than normal scalp, most notably in alopecia totalis/universalis.

Trimming cost V 4 bases and J 9 bases, with 17 bases left between them. This CDR3 has 14 residues. Germline loops: CDR1 SGHRS, CDR2 YFSETQ. Sequencing templates came from extracted RNA that was reverse transcribed into cDNA. TCRdb's copy holds only in-frame clones and misses some; the assay was immunoSEQ multiplex PCR. Here the sample spans about 64,000 clones, 44% being singletons. The rearrangement joins TRBV5-1 to TRBJ2-1; no clear D. This receptor was taken from a human donor with alopecia areata. The source material was NKG2D-low CD8+ T cells sorted from blood. CDR3 DNA: TGCGCCAGCAGCGAATGGAGCGACCGCGGTGAGCAGTTCTTC. Amino acids: CASSEWSDRGEQFF.